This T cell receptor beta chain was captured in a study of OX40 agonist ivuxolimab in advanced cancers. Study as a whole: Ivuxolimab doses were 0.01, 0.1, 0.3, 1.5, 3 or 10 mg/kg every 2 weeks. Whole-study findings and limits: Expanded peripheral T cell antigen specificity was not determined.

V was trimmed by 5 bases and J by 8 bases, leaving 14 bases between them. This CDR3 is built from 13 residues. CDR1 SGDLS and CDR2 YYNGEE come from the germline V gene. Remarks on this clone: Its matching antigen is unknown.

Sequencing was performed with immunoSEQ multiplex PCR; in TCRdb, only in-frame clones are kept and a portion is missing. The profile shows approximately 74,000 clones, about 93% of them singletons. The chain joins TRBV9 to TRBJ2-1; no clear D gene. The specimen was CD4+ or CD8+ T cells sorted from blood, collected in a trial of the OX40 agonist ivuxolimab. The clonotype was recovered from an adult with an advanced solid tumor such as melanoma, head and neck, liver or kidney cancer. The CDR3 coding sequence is TGTGCCAGCAGAGACCCCTTAGGCGATGAGCAGTTCTTC. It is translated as CASRDPLGDEQFF.